The clone carrying this TCR beta chain appeared once. These data originate in a study of blood T cell repertoires in COVID-19. Study overall: T cells, B-cell-depleted T cells, or PBMCs supplied cDNA or gDNA.

Data came from immunoSEQ multiplex PCR; TCRdb stores just in-frame clones and leaves some out. Of about 250,000 clones listed, approximately 91% are singletons. V shed 3 bases and J 7 bases; nucleotides not matched to a gene: 7. This CDR3 is 16 amino acids long. The germline gives CDR1 SGHDT, CDR2 YYEEEE. The sequence derives from a woman aged 40 to 50 who had recovered from COVID-19. This chain joins TRBV5-6 and TRBJ2-1; 13 nucleotides line up with TRBD2. Sequenced input: peripheral blood. This CDR3 reads CASSSLAGGGRNEQFF. The CDR3, as DNA: TGTGCCAGCAGCTCACTAGCGGGAGGGGGTAGGAATGAGCAGTTCTTC.